Sequencing of this T cell receptor beta chain was carried out in a study of blood T cells in healthy people across ages. Study results and limitations: There were more naive CD4+ cells and higher diversity in long-lived donors than in aged donors. Unsorted PBMCs prevented conclusive naive versus antigen-experienced comparison.

V was cut by 10 bases and J by 4 bases, with 13 bases left in between. Germline CDR1 reads MDHEN; CDR2 reads SYDVKM. The CDR3 has 12 amino acids. It was with a sample-barcoded 5' primer and a J-beta primer mix that a second PCR of roughly 7 to 12 cycles was run. Every sample produced at least 3 million CDR3-containing paired-end reads. In TCRdb, the 5' RACE reads were re-called with MiXCR into one record per CDR3 protein. The sample lists approximately 810,000 distinct CDR3 sequences; 29% were seen once. Of note for this clonotype: The antigen remains unidentified.

The V call is TRBV28, the J call TRBJ1-2, with D unresolved. This TCR was recovered from a woman of 80 years or more in good health. Sequencing was done on a sample of blood. CDR3 protein: CAIAKPGYGYTF. CDR3 DNA sequence: TGTGCCATCGCAAAGCCGGGCTATGGCTACACCTTC.